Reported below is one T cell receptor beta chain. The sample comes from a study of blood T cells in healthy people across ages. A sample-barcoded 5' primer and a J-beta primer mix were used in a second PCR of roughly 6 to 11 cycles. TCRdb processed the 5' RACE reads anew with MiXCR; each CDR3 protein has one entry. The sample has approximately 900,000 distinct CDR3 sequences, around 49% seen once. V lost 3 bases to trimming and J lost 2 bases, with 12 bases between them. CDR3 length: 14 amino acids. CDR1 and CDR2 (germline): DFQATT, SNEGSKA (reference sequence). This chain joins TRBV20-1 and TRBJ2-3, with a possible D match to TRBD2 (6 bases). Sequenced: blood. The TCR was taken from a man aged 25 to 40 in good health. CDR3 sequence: CSASSGGNTDTQYF. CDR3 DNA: TGCAGTGCTAGTTCGGGCGGGAACACAGATACGCAGTATTTT.